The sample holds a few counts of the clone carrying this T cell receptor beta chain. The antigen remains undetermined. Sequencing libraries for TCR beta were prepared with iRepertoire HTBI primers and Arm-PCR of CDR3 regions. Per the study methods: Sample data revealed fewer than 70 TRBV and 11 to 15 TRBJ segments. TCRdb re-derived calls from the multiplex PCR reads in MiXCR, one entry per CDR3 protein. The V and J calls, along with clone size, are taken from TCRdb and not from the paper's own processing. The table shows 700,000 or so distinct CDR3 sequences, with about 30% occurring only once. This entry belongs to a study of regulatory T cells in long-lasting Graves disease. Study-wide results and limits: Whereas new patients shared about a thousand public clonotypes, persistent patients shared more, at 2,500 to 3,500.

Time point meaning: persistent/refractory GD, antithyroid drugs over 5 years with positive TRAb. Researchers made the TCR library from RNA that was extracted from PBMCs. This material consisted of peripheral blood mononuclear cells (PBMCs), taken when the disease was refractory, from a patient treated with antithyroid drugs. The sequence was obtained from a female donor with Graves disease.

The CDR3 loop reads CASSQQGAGNIQYF. The CDR3, as DNA: TGTGCCAGCAGCCAACAGGGGGCCGGGAACATTCAGTACTTC. The V call is TRBV3-1, the J call TRBJ2-4, with 8 nucleotides matching TRBD1. The CDR3 extends over 14 amino acids. V trimming: 2 bases; J trimming: 7 bases; junction bases outside the gene matches: 4. Germline CDR1 is LGHDT and CDR2 is YNNKEL (reference sequence).